This T cell receptor beta chain emerged from a study of cytomegalovirus exposure and HLA in healthy donors. In the study overall: Ancestry clustering placed roughly 86% of under 450 genotyped donors in the Caucasian-associated cluster. Notes on the study in general: Most subjects' HLA-A and HLA-B alleles were reportedly predicted from TCR beta sequences.

By its share, this clone is medium-sized. The antigen is unknown. Primers: 60 Vbeta forward and 13 Jbeta reverse. Libraries were prepared by immunoSEQ multiplex PCR; TCRdb keeps only in-frame clonotypes and omits some of them. The sample contains around 100,000 clones, 85% of which appear only once. Germline V gene data show CDR1 as MRHNA and CDR2 as SNTAGT. The CDR3 has 14 amino acids. V lost 4 bases and J lost 6, with 12 bases in between. The V gene is TRBV6-4, the J gene TRBJ2-2; a possible D gene is TRBD2 (5 bases). The source is a man younger than 45 in good health and CMV-seronegative. The specimen sequenced was PBMCs. CDR3 residues: CASSVDGGAGELFF. The CDR3 nucleotides read TGTGCCAGCAGTGTTGATGGAGGAGCCGGGGAGCTGTTTTTT.